The present TCR beta chain was sequenced within a study of T-cell memory formation after mild COVID-19. TCRdb independently ran MiXCR on the 5' RACE reads; one entry per CDR3 protein. Among hundreds of thousands of distinct CDR3 sequences listed, less than 25% were seen once. On this clonotype itself: Its antigen is as yet unknown.

Overall study results and limits: Unconfirmed was the SARS-CoV-2 specificity of second-wave clones that peaked on day 37.

Germline V CDR1 and CDR2: MGHRA, YSYEKL. Germline trimming cut 7 bases from V and 3 bases from J; bases unmatched to any gene: 12. The CDR3 extends over 16 amino acids. The rearrangement links TRBV4-1 to TRBJ2-1; 7 nucleotides line up with TRBD1. The sequencing input was PBMCs or a T cell subset sorted from them (not recorded which). The source is an adult woman who had mild COVID-19 (a few samples of this study predate the infection). Cell type and time point are not known. The CDR3 DNA sequence: TGCGCCAGCACAACAGGGGCCAACCCTTACTACAATGAGCAGTTCTTC. This sequence encodes CASTTGANPYYNEQFF.